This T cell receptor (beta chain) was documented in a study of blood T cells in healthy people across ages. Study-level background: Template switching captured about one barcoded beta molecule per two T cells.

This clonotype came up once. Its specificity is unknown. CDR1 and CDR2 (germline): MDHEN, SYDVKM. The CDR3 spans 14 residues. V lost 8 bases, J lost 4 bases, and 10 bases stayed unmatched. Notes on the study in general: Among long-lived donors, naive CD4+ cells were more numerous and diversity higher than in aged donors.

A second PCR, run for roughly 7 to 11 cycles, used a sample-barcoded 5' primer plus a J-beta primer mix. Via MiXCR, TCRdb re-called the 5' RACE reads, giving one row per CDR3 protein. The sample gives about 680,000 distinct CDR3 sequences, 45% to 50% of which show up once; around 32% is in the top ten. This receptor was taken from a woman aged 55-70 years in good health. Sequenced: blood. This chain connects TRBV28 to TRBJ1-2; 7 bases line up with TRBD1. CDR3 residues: CASGTATVTYGYTF. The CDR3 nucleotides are TGTGCCAGCGGGACAGCCACTGTGACCTATGGCTACACCTTC.